This TCR beta chain was obtained from a study of OX40 agonist ivuxolimab in advanced cancers. Background on the whole study: Ivuxolimab was an agonistic, fully human IgG2 monoclonal antibody directed against OX40 (CD134), a costimulatory receptor. Peripheral TCRbeta sequencing was intended to test whether TCR sequence diversity was altered and clonal T-cell expansion was caused by ivuxolimab. The paper covers the monotherapy dose-escalation part of the phase I ivuxolimab trial, which included N ≈ 52 patients. The dose-escalation cohort was roughly 80% male with a mean age of 60 years, ranging from roughly 20 to 80. Partial responses occurred in three dose-escalation patients, of whom one had hepatocellular carcinoma and two had cutaneous melanoma. Patients were allowed to have had prior anti-PD-1, anti-PD-L1 or anti-CTLA-4 therapy, and approximately 40% of the dose-escalation patients had been treated with checkpoint inhibitors. Among the approximately 50 dose-escalation patients, about 19 had hepatocellular carcinoma, approximately 15 melanoma, 9 renal cell carcinoma and 9 head and neck cancer. Intravenous ivuxolimab was administered to patients every 2 weeks at six dose levels: 0.01, 0.1, 0.3, 1.5, 3 and 10 mg/kg.

This clone was seen a handful of times. Its recognized antigen is unknown. Base quality data are lacking; no much larger clone is found one base away. Results and caveats for the whole study, not just this receptor: At doses from 0.1 to 3.0 mg/kg, clonal expansion was seen in both CD4+ and CD8+ blood T cells between baseline and week 6. In partial responders in the 0.1-3.0 mg/kg groups, normalized peripheral clonal expansion was found to be among the lowest, especially among CD8+ T cells. Low levels of normalized T-cell clonal expansion were also seen in some patients who did not respond. The antigen specificity of the peripheral T cells that underwent clonal expansion was not determined. After ivuxolimab, CD8+ T cells had more expanded clones than CD4+ T cells on average.

Inclusive of the bounding cysteine and phenylalanine, the CDR3 is 13 residues long. The read is trimmed to its CDR3 DNA, 39 bases read in frame from base 1. The germline V gene sets CDR1 to MNHNS and CDR2 to SASEGT. Deletion took 4 bases off V and 7 bases off J, with a span of 11 bases between the germline ends. The trial excluded patients who had a history of autoimmune disease or who were on systemic immunosuppression. Peripheral blood for TCR sequencing was drawn from every dose cohort at baseline, at cycle 4 day 1 and at cycle 7 day 1. Samples were obtained from an open-label, multicenter, first-in-human phase I dose-escalation trial of ivuxolimab. Adults with locally advanced or metastatic head and neck squamous cell, hepatocellular, melanoma or renal cell carcinoma were enrolled in the trial. Before TCR sequencing, CD4+ T cells and CD8+ T cells were sorted from peripheral blood as separate populations.

For sequencing of the TCRbeta CDR3 region, genomic DNA was extracted from the sorted cells. The immunoSEQ Assay was used for sequencing of TCRbeta CDR3 regions. Sourced from immuneACCESS, this table was stored by TCRdb with only in-frame sequences that have V and J called. A share of the clones is absent; for the studies checked, an unresolved V gene accounts for under half, and the remainder has no known explanation. The sample table records about 80,000 clones; about 86% of these occur just once. The ten largest make up under 0.8% of the sample. The TCR sequence derives from an adult with an advanced solid tumor such as melanoma, head and neck, liver or kidney cancer. Recombination connected TRBV6-1 to TRBJ2-1; tentative D gene TRBD2, with 6 bases matching. Sequencing was performed on CD4+ or CD8+ T cells sorted from blood, taken in a trial of the OX40 agonist ivuxolimab. The CDR3 in this case is CASSVRGRNEQFF. The nucleotide sequence reads as follows: TGTGCCAGCAGTGTGCGGGGCCGTAATGAGCAGTTCTTC.